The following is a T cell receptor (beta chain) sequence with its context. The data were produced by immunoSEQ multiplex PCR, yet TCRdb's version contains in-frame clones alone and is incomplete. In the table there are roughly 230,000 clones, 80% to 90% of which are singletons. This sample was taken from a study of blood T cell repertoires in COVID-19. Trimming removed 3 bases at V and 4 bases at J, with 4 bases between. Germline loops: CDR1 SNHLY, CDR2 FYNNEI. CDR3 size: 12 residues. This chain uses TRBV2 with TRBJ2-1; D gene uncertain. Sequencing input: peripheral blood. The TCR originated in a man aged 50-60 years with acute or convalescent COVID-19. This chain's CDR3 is CASSEEYNEQFF. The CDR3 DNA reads TGTGCCAGCAGTGAGGAGTACAATGAGCAGTTCTTC. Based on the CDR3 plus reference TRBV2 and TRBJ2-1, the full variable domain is EPEVTQTPSHQVTQMGQEVILRCVPISNHLYFYWYRQILGQKVEFLVSFYNNEISEKSEIFDDQFSVERPDGSNFTLKIRSTKLEDSAMYFCASSEEYNEQFFGPGTRLTVL.